This is a list of T cell receptor beta chains from one sample in a study of T-cell reconstitution after alpha-beta-depleted transplantation in children. TCRdb re-analysed the PCR reads in MiXCR, keeping a single row per CDR3 protein. The table includes about 980,000 distinct CDR3 sequences, 25% to 35% detected once. The sequencing here drew on PBMCs, mostly from graft donor cells, taken 360 days after TCRalphabeta/CD19-depleted stem cell transplant. The receptors were sampled from a boy less than two years old who had a stem cell transplant for SCID, so the T cells may come from the graft donor. Each CDR3 is given with its conserved first and last residue. Fields, in order: V gene, J gene, CDR3 length, D gene, clone size, CDR3 DNA, CDR3 protein. D genes are given only for firm matches. Clone size appears in some rows only: once, few, many, or a class for an expanded clone.

>TRBV6-1|TRBJ1-2|16|NA|few
TGTGCCAGCAGAGAAAACGTCCAACGTCAACCATATGGCTACACCTTC
CASRENVQRQPYGYTF
>TRBV5-1|TRBJ2-5|14|NA|many
TGCGCCAGCAGCTTTGGGGGGACCCAAGAGACCCAGTACTTC
CASSFGGTQETQYF
>TRBV20-1|TRBJ2-3|16|TRBD2|NA
TGCAGTGCCCGACTTGGGACTAGCGGACGCACAGATACGCAGTATTTT
CSARLGTSGRTDTQYF
>TRBV18|TRBJ2-7|15|NA|few
TGTGCCAGCTCACCTAAGGAGGGTGTGAGCTACGAGCAGTACTTC
CASSPKEGVSYEQYF
>TRBV9|TRBJ2-3|15|TRBD1|NA
TGTGCCAGCAGCGTGGGACAGGGGGACGCAGATACGCAGTATTTT
CASSVGQGDADTQYF
>TRBV7-9|TRBJ2-2|13|NA|few
TGTGCCAGCAGCGAAACCCAAGCCGGGGAGCTGTTTTTT
CASSETQAGELFF
>TRBV4-1|TRBJ1-6|14|NA|NA
TGCGCCAGCAGCCAAGTAGGGCGCAATTCACCCCTCCACTTT
CASSQVGRNSPLHF
>TRBV12-3/TRBV12-4|TRBJ2-5|16|TRBD1|NA
TGTGCCAGCAGCCGAGACAGGGTGGCACTTCAAGAGACCCAGTACTTC
CASSRDRVALQETQYF
>TRBV10-3|TRBJ2-7|15|TRBD2|NA
TGTGCCTCCACACCCGGGACTAGTGGCTCCTACGAGCAGTACTTC
CASTPGTSGSYEQYF
>TRBV9|TRBJ2-7|14|TRBD2|NA
TGTGCCAGCAGCTCCATCCCTAGCGGGGGCGAGCAGTACTTC
CASSSIPSGGEQYF
>TRBV6-1|TRBJ2-1|11|NA|NA
TGTGCCAGCACTGACCGGGACATACCCACCTTC
CASTDRDIPTF
>TRBV2|TRBJ1-2|14|TRBD1|NA
TGTGCCAGCAGTGCCCGGACAGGGGACTATGGCTACACCTTC
CASSARTGDYGYTF
>TRBV12-3/TRBV12-4|TRBJ1-1|17|NA|once
TGTGCCAGCAGTCCCTGGGGTTTAGGGCTCATGAACACTGAAGCTTTCTTT
CASSPWGLGLMNTEAFF
>TRBV24-1|TRBJ2-7|16|TRBD1|once
TGTGCCACCAGTGATTTGCGGGACAGCTTAATCTACGAGCAGTACTTC
CATSDLRDSLIYEQYF
>TRBV11-3|TRBJ2-1|15|NA|once
TGTGCCAGCAGCTTGGGAATCGGGTCCTACAATGAGCAGTTCTTC
CASSLGIGSYNEQFF
>TRBV7-3|TRBJ2-1|19|NA|NA
TGTGCCAGCAGCTTCCGGAAGGGTGGTTCAGGGTATGGGTACAATGAGCAGTTCTTC
CASSFRKGGSGYGYNEQFF
>TRBV5-1|TRBJ2-1|13|NA|few
TGCGCCAGCAGTGCGGTATTGAACAGGATCGTGTTCTTC
CASSAVLNRIVFF
>TRBV9|TRBJ2-1|17|NA|NA
TGTGCCAGCAGCCAGGGGGGTAGCGGGCGTCCTTACAATGAGCAGTTCTTC
CASSQGGSGRPYNEQFF